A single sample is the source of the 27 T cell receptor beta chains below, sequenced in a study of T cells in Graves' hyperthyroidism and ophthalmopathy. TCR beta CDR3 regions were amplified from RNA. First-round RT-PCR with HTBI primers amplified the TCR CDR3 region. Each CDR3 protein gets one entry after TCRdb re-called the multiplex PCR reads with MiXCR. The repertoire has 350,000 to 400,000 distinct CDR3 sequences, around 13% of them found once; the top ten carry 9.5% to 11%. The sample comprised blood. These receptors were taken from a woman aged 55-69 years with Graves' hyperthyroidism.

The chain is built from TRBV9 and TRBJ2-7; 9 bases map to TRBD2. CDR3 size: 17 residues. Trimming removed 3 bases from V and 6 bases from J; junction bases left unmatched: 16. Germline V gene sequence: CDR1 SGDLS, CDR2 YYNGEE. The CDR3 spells CASSDPLSGREGIEQYF. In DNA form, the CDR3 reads TGTGCCAGCAGCGACCCTCTCTCTGGGCGGGAGGGCATCGAGCAGTACTTC.

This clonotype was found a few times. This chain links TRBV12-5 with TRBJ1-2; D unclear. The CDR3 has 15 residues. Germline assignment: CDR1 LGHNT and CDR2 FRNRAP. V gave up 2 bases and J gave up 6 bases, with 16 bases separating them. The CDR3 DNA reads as TGTGCTAGTGGTTTGACCACTCTTCCTTATCATGGCTACACCTTC. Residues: CASGLTTLPYHGYTF.

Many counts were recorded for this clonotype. The DNA for the CDR3 is TGTGCCAGTAGGGACAGGTCCGGGGCCAACGTCCTGACTTTC. It codes for CASRDRSGANVLTF. The V gene is TRBV2, the J gene TRBJ2-6; 8 bases are shared with TRBD1. There are 14 residues in the CDR3. Germline CDR1 SNHLY, CDR2 FYNNEI. The V segment lost 9 bases and the J segment 4 bases; nucleotides outside the gene matches: 5. The entire variable domain, with the rest obtained from reference TRBV2 and TRBJ2-6, is as follows: EPEVTQTPSHQVTQMGQEVILRCVPISNHLYFYWYRQILGQKVEFLVSFYNNEISEKSEIFDDQFSVERPDGSNFTLKIRSTKLEDSAMYFCASRDRSGANVLTFGAGSRLTVL.

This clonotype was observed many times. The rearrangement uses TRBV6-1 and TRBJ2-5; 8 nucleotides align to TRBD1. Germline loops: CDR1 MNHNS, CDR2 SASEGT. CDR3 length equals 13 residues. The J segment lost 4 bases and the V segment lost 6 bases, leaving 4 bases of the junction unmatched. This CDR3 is CASRLQGGETQYF. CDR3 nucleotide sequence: TGTGCCAGCAGGCTACAGGGGGGAGAGACCCAGTACTTC.

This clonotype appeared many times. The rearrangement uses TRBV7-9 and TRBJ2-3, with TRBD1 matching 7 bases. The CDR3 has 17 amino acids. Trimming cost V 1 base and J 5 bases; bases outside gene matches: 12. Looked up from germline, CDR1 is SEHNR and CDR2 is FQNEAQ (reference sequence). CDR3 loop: CASSLGQGQRRGDTQYF. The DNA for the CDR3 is TGTGCCAGCAGCTTAGGACAGGGCCAACGCCGGGGAGATACGCAGTATTTT.

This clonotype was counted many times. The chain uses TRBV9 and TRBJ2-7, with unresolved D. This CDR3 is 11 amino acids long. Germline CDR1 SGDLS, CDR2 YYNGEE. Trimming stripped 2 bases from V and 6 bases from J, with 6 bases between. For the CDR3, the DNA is TGTGCCAGCAGCGTGACCGGCGAGCAGTACTTC. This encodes CASSVTGEQYF. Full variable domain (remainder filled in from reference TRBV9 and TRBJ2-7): DSGVTQTPKHLITATGQRVTLRCSPRSGDLSVYWYQQSLDQGLQFLIQYYNGEERAKGNILERFSAQQFPDLHSELNLSSLELGDSALYFCASSVTGEQYFGPGTRLTVT.

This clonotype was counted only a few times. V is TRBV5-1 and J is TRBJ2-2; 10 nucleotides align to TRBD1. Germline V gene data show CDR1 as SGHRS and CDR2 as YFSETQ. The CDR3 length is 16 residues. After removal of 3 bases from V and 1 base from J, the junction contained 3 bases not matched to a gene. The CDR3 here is CASSSRTGGNTGELFF. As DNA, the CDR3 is TGCGCCAGCAGCTCCCGGACAGGGGGGAACACCGGGGAGCTGTTTTTT.

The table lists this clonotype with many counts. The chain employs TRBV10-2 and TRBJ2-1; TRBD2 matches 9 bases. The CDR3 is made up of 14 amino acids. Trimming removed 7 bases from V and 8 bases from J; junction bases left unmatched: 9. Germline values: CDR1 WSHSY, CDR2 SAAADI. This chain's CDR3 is CASTVAGVGYEQFF. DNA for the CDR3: TGCGCCAGCACTGTAGCGGGAGTCGGTTATGAGCAGTTCTTC.

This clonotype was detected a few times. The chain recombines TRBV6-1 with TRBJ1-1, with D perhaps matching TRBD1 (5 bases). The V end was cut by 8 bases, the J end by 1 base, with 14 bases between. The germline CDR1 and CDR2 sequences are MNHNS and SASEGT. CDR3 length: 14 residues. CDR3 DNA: TGTGCCAGCTTAACTCCGGGACCGAACACTGAAGCTTTCTTT. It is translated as CASLTPGPNTEAFF.

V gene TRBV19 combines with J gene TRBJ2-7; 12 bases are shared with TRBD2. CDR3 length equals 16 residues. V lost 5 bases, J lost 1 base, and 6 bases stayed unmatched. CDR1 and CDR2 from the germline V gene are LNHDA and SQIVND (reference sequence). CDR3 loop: CASSLAGGMLSYEQYF. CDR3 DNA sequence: TGTGCCAGTAGTCTAGCGGGAGGGATGCTGTCCTACGAGCAGTACTTC. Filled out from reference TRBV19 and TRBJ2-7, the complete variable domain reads DGGITQSPKYLFRKEGQNVTLSCEQNLNHDAMYWYRQDPGQGLRLIYYSQIVNDFQKGDIAEGYSVSREKKESFPLTVTSAQKNPTAFYLCASSLAGGMLSYEQYFGPGTRLTVT.

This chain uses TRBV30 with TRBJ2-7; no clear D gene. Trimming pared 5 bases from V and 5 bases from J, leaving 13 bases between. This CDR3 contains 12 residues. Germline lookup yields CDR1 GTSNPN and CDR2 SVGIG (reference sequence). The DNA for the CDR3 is TGTGCCTGGGTTTCAGACACCCACGAGCAGTACTTC. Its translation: CAWVSDTHEQYF.

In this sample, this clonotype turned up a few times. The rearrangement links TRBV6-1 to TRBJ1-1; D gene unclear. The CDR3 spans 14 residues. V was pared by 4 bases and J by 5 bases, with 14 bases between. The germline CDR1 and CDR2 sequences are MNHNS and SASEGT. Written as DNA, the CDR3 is TGTGCCAGCAGTGTGAGGGTATTAGGGACTGAAGCTTTCTTT. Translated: CASSVRVLGTEAFF.

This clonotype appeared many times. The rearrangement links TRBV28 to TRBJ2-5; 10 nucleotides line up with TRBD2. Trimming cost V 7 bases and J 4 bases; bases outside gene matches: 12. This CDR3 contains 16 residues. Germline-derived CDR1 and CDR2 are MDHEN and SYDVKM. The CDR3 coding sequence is TGTGCCAGCACTCCGGGGGCTAGCGGGAGATCAGAGACCCAGTACTTC. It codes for CASTPGASGRSETQYF.

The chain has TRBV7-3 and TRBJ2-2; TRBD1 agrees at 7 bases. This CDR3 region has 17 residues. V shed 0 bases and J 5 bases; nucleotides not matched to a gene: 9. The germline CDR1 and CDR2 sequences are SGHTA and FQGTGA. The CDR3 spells CASSLTPSTGRTGELFF. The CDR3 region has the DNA TGTGCCAGCAGCTTAACCCCCTCGACAGGGCGGACCGGGGAGCTGTTTTTT. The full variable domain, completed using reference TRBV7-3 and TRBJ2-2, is GAGVSQTPSNKVTEKGKYVELRCDPISGHTALYWYRQSLGQGPEFLIYFQGTGAADDSGLPNDRFFAVRPEGSVSTLKIQRTERGDSAVYLCASSLTPSTGRTGELFFGEGSRLTVL.

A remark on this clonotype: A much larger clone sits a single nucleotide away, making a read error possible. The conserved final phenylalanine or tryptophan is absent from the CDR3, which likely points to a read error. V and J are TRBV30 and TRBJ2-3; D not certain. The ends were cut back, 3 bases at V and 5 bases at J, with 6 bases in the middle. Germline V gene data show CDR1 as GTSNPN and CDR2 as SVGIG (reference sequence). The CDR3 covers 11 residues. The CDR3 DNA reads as TGTGCCTGGAGAGAAGGAGATACGCAGTATCTT. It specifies CAWREGDTQYL.

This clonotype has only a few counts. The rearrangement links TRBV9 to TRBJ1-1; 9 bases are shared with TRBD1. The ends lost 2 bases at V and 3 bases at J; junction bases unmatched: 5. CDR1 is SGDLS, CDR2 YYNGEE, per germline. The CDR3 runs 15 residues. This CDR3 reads CASSVLTGGYTEAFF. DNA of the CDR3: TGTGCCAGCAGCGTGTTGACAGGGGGGTACACTGAAGCTTTCTTT.

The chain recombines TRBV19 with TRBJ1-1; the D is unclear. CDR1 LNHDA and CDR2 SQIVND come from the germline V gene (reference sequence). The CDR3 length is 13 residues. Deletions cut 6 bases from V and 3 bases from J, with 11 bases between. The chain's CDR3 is CASSERWDTEAFF. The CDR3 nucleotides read TGTGCCAGTAGCGAAAGGTGGGACACTGAAGCTTTCTTT.

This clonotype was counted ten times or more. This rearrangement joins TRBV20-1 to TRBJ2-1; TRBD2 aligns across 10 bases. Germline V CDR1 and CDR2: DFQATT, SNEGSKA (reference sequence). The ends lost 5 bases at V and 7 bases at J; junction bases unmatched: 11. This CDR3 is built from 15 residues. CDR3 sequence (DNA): TGCAGTGCTTGGGGTGCTAGCGGGAGTGCAAATGAGCAGTTCTTC. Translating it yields CSAWGASGSANEQFF.

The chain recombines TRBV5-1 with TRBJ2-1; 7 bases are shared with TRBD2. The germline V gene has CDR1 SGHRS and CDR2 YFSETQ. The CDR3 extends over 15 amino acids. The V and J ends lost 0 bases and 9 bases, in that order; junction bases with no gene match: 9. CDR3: CASSLAAGVGSEQFF. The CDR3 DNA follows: TGCGCCAGCAGCTTGGCCGCGGGAGTGGGTAGTGAGCAGTTCTTC.

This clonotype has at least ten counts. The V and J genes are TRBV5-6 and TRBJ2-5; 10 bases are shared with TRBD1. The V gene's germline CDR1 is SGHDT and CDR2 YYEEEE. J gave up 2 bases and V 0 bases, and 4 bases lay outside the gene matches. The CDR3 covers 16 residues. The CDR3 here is CASSLGGQGVQETQYF. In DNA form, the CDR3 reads TGTGCCAGCAGCTTGGGAGGACAGGGGGTACAAGAGACCCAGTACTTC.

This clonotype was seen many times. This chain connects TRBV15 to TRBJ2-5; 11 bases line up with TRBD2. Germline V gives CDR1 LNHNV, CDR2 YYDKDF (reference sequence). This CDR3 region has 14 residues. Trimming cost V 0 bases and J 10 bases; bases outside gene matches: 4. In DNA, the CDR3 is TGTGCCACCAGCAGAGATTTCGGACTAGCGGGCCAGTACTTC. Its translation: CATSRDFGLAGQYF.

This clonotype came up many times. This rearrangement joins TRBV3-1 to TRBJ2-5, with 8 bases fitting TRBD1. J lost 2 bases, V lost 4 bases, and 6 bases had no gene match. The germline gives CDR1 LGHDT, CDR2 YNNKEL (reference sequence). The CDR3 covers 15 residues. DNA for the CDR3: TGTGCCAGCAGCCGGCCGGGACAGGAGCAAGAGACCCAGTACTTC. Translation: CASSRPGQEQETQYF.

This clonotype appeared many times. The CDR3 protein is CSARPSGNTDTQYF. The CDR3 region has the DNA TGCAGTGCTAGACCTAGCGGGAACACAGATACGCAGTATTTT. The rearrangement uses TRBV20-1 and TRBJ2-3, with 9 bases aligning to TRBD2. This CDR3 has 14 residues. The germline V gene has CDR1 DFQATT and CDR2 SNEGSKA (reference sequence). The V and J ends lost 2 bases and 2 bases, in that order; junction bases with no gene match: 2.

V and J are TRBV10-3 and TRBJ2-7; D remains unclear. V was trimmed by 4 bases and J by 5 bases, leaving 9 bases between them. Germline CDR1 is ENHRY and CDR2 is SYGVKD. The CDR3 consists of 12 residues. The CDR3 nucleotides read TGTGCCATCAGTGTGATGGGGAACGAGCAGTACTTC. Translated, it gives CAISVMGNEQYF.

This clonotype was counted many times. The CDR3 DNA reads TGTGCCAGCGTTAGGTGGGGACAGGGGAATAGGGTCGGTACGCAGTATTTT. Translation gives CASVRWGQGNRVGTQYF. This chain connects TRBV12-3 or TRBV12-4 to TRBJ2-3; TRBD1 agrees at 10 bases. The trim removed 8 bases at V and 8 bases at J, leaving 19 bases unmatched. The CDR3 has 17 residues.

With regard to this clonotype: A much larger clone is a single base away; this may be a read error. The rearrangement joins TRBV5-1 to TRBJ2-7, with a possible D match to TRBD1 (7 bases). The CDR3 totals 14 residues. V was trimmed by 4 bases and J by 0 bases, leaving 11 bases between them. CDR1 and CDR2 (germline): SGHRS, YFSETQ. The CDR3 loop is CASSPQGGSYEQYF. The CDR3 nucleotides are TGCGCCAGCAGCCCCCAGGGGGGCTCCTACGAGCAGTACTTC.

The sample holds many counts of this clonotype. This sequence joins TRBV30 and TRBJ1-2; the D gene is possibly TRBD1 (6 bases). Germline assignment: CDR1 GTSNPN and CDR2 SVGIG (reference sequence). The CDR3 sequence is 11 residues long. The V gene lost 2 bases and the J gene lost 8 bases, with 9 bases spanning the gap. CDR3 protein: CAWSTGQGYTF. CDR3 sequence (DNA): TGTGCCTGGAGTACAGGGCAAGGCTACACCTTC.